These 2 T cell receptor beta chains were sequenced from one sample in a study of blood T cell repertoires in COVID-19. Sequencing was performed with immunoSEQ multiplex PCR; in TCRdb, only in-frame clones are kept and a portion is missing. The repertoire holds about 40,000 clones, with roughly 80% as singletons. The sample consisted of peripheral blood. Source of these receptors: a human donor with acute or convalescent COVID-19. The donor label of this sample is uncertain.

The chain carries TRBV4-2 and TRBJ2-1, with D possibly being TRBD2 (5 bases). Between the trimmed V and J ends, which lost 4 bases and 0 bases, there was a span of 13 bases. This CDR3 comprises 16 residues. Germline CDR1 reads LGHNA; CDR2 reads YNFKEQ. The CDR3 is CASSPELVSSYNEQFF. DNA for the CDR3: TGTGCCAGCAGCCCCGAACTAGTTAGCTCCTACAATGAGCAGTTCTTC.

The rearrangement uses TRBV6-5 and TRBJ1-5; 10 nucleotides align to TRBD1. V was pared by 6 bases and J by 5 bases, with 4 bases of the junction left unmatched. The CDR3 covers 14 residues. CDR1 and CDR2 from the germline V gene are MNHEY and SVGAGI. Written as DNA, the CDR3 is TGTGCCAGCAGCCGACAGGGGGCAGATCAGCCCCAGCATTTT. Its protein product is CASSRQGADQPQHF.